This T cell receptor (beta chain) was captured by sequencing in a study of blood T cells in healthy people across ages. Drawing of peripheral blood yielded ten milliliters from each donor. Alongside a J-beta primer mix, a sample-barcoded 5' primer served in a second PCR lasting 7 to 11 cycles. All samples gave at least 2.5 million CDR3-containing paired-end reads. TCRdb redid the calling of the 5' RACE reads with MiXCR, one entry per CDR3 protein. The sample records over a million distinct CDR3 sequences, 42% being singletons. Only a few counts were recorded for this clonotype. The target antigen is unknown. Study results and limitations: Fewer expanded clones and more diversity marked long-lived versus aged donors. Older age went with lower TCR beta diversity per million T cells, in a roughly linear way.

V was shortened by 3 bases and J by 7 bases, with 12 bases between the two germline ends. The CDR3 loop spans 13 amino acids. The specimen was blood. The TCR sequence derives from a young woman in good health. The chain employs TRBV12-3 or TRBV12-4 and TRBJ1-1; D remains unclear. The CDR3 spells CASSFWPRDEAFF. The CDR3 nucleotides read TGTGCCAGCAGTTTCTGGCCACGGGATGAAGCTTTCTTT.